These 5 T cell receptor beta chains were sequenced from one sample in a study of T cell repertoires and HLA-DP antigens. Which antigens these TCRs recognize remains unknown. Clones were read by immunoSEQ multiplex PCR, and TCRdb kept only the in-frame ones, dropping some. The sample comprises approximately 90,000 clones, around nine tenths of which are singletons, and less than 2% rests with the top ten. Specimen: CD4+ T cells from PBMCs. These receptor sequences come from a man aged 50 to 59 in good health and CMV-seronegative.

The chain employs TRBV5-1 and TRBJ1-6; D uncertain. V lost 0 bases and J 6 bases, leaving 7 bases between the germline ends. This CDR3 is 14 amino acids long. CDR1 and CDR2 from the germline V gene are SGHRS and YFSETQ. CDR3 loop: CASSLGQRNSPLHF. The DNA of the CDR3 is TGCGCCAGCAGCTTGGGGCAGCGTAATTCACCCCTCCACTTT.

The chain joins TRBV30 to TRBJ1-1; D is uncertain. The CDR3 sequence is 13 residues long. V lost 0 bases and J 1 base, leaving 6 bases between the germline ends. Germline V gene data show CDR1 as GTSNPN and CDR2 as SVGIG (reference sequence). CDR3 coding DNA: TGTGCCTGGAGTGTACGCTGGAACACTGAAGCTTTCTTT. Translating gives CAWSVRWNTEAFF.

The chain joins TRBV7-3 to TRBJ2-6; D is unclear. Germline V gene sequence: CDR1 SGHTA, CDR2 FQGTGA. CDR3 length: 18 amino acids. Trimming took off 5 bases at V and 0 bases at J, with 17 bases between the two ends. Here the CDR3 DNA reads TGTGCCAGCAGCCTCTCCCTCGGACGGAACTCTGGGGCCAACGTCCTGACTTTC. Protein product: CASSLSLGRNSGANVLTF.

The V and J genes are TRBV5-6 and TRBJ1-1; 9 bases align to TRBD1. The CDR3 is 14 residues long. CDR1 and CDR2 (germline): SGHDT, YYEEEE. J lost 1 base, V lost 3 bases, and 1 base had no gene match. The CDR3 is CASSWGQGNTEAFF. The CDR3 DNA follows: TGTGCCAGCAGCTGGGGACAGGGGAACACTGAAGCTTTCTTT.

CDR3 nucleotide sequence: TGTGCCAGCAGCCCCGACAGAGCGGGCACTGAAGCTTTCTTT. This codes for CASSPDRAGTEAFF. The genes are TRBV4-2 and TRBJ1-1; tentatively, D is TRBD1 (5 bases). The CDR3 spans 14 residues. CDR1 and CDR2 from the germline V gene are LGHNA and YNFKEQ. The V end lost 4 bases, the J end lost 4 bases, and 13 bases lay between the germline ends.